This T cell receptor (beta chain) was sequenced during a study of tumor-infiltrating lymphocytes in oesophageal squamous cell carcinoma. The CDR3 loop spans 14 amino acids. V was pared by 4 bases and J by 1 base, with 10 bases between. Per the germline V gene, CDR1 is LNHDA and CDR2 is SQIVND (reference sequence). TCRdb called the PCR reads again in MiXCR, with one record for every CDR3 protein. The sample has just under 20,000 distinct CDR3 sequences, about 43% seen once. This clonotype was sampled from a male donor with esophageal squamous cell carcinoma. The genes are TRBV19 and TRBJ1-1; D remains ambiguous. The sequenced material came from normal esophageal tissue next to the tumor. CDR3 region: CASSKLRRNTEAFF. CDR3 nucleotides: TGTGCCAGTAGTAAACTCCGGCGGAACACTGAAGCTTTCTTT.